This T cell receptor beta chain was sequenced during a study of T cells in Graves' hyperthyroidism and ophthalmopathy (dated by TCRdb to between 2017 and 2020). For context, the study as a whole: Peripheral blood was sampled at the time of initial diagnosis, prior to any treatment. A discovery cohort of 95 to 100 patients, roughly 40 with Graves' ophthalmopathy and approximately 60 with stable Graves' hyperthyroidism, was used to find distinguishing TCR V-J signatures. Prospective prediction of ophthalmopathy was tested in an independent validation cohort of fewer than 20 hyperthyroidism patients and roughly 16 patients who later progressed to ophthalmopathy. The 100 discovery patients were randomly split 7:3 into training and test sets. Thyroid tissue and blood T-cell repertoires from over 5 Graves' hyperthyroidism patients were also compared in the study. Following sampling, methimazole starting at 30 mg daily was given to hyperthyroidism patients, and high-dose intravenous methylprednisolone was given to ophthalmopathy patients. According to the paper, TCR Vbeta CDR3 sequencing was carried out on 135 peripheral blood samples, which came from fewer than 50 ophthalmopathy, around 75 hyperthyroidism and approximately 17 progressor patients. Overall study results and their limits: Most expanded thyroid clonotypes (frequency above 0.001) were also detected in blood, a finding suggesting that blood repertoires may reflect thyroid immune responses. In validation, progression to ophthalmopathy was predicted by the model with nearly 71% sensitivity and approximately 78% specificity, a median of 6.5 months before onset. A 13 V-J signature model separated ophthalmopathy from stable hyperthyroidism, with approximately 86% sensitivity and 81% to 82% specificity in cross-validation and 80%/75% in testing. No statistical method was used to set the sample size in advance, and investigators knew the group allocation.

A patient counted as having stable Graves' hyperthyroidism if no progression to ophthalmopathy occurred over 18 months of follow-up. Hyperthyroidism patients were newly diagnosed, with disease duration under 2 months, and aged 18 to 65 years. Exclusion was applied to patients with uncontrolled infections, other autoimmune diseases, pregnancy or lactation. Diagnoses were based on clinical symptoms, serum thyroxine and TRAb, thyroid ultrasound and orbital computed tomography. PBMCs were separated from around 9.1 ml of fresh peripheral blood using Ficoll-Paque density gradient centrifugation. Total RNA was extracted with Trizol reagent, and quality was checked on an Agilent 2100 Bioanalyzer. This clonotype has a count of ten or more. Its antigen specificity is not known. No quality values exist for individual bases; no much larger clone is one base distant. Amplification of TCR beta CDR3 regions was carried out from RNA transcripts. A first-round RT-PCR of the TCR CDR3 used the HTBI primer set with the Qiagen OneStep RT-PCR kit. Libraries were constructed in a second round of multiplex PCR, after which size selection and purification were carried out. Libraries were sequenced paired-end with 100 bp reads on an Illumina HiSeq2000. As for how the authors treated the data: SOAPnuke was used to process the raw data, with reads discarded if the reads contained adapters or uncalled bases, had a mean Phred below 15, or lacked an exact constant-primer or identifier match. COPE v1.2.5 was used to merge the high-quality paired reads, and each unique nucleotide sequence was defined as a clonotype. MiTCR v1.1 was used to align clonotypes to the IMGT TRBV, TRBD and TRBJ reference segments. Only V-J combinations with frequency above 0.0001, covering 99.2% of repertoires, were analysed. A TCS score was defined as the ratio between F50 (clonal expansion) and ExV (chaos), using BLOSUM62-based TCRdist between CDR3 peptides within each V-J. Welch's t-statistics and random forest reduced roughly 500 V-J features to about 12, which were used in a naive Bayes classifier (R e1071). TCRdb reworked the public reads: Q25 trimming with fastp, MiXCR clone assembly, productive beta chains retained. Every distinct CDR3 protein forms one entry, paired with its most common genes and DNA. Clone size and V and J calls follow TCRdb, not the original study. For this sample the table gives about 700,000 distinct CDR3 sequences, of which 11% to 15% were detected only once. The ten most abundant clones make up 10% of the sample.

The junction shows trimming of 3 bases on V and 5 bases on J, plus 16 bases between the germline ends. CDR1 is given as MNHNS and CDR2 as SASEGT, both from the germline V gene. The CDR3 runs 15 amino acids, cysteine and phenylalanine included. Only CDR3 DNA is held: 45 bases, read in frame from base 1. The sample taken for sequencing was blood. This sequence uses TRBV6-1 and TRBJ2-5, with a tentative D gene TRBD1 over 6 matching bases. The TCR originated in a woman in her late teens or twenties with Graves' hyperthyroidism. The nucleotides read TGTGCCAGCAGTGAGACCTACAGGGTATCGGAGACCCAGTACTTC. It is translated as CASSETYRVSETQYF.